This is a list of T cell receptor beta chains from one sample in a study of technical replicates of blood from a few donors. Measured with immunoSEQ multiplex PCR; TCRdb has only the in-frame clones, and not every one. The sample lists roughly 80,000 clones, around 94% occurring once. The sample comprised T cells isolated from PBMCs. Receptors originate from a human donor in good health. CDR3s include the opening cysteine and the closing phenylalanine or tryptophan. A D gene is named only where the DNA matches it firmly. Part of the rows lack a size; the others show once, few, many or a class for expanded clones.

TRBV30	.	TRBD2	TRBJ2-1	CAWSVLAGVYNEQFF	TGTGCCTGGAGTGTACTAGCGGGGGTCTACAATGAGCAGTTCTTC
TRBV2	.	TRBD2	TRBJ2-7	CASKTSGTLYEQYF	TGTGCCAGCAAAACTAGCGGGACCCTCTACGAGCAGTACTTC
TRBV7-2	.	.	TRBJ2-4	CASSLRIAKNIQYF	TGTGCCAGCAGCCTAAGAATAGCCAAAAACATTCAGTACTTC
TRBV7-7	.	TRBD1	TRBJ2-2	CASSGDRGLAGELFF	TGTGCTAGCAGCGGGGACAGGGGGCTTGCCGGGGAGCTGTTTTTT
TRBV6-6	.	.	TRBJ2-7	CASTPDYLYEQYF	TGTGCCAGCACCCCGGACTACCTCTACGAGCAGTACTTC
TRBV5-4	.	TRBD2	TRBJ2-1	CASTRGGNEQFF	TGTGCCAGCACTCGGGGGGGCAATGAGCAGTTCTTC
TRBV18	few	TRBD2	TRBJ2-3	CASSPLAGSTDTQYF	TGTGCCAGCTCACCACTAGCGGGATCCACAGATACGCAGTATTTT
TRBV10-3	.	TRBD1	TRBJ2-5	CAIRQGQETQYF	TGTGCAATAAGACAGGGTCAAGAGACCCAGTACTTC
TRBV27	.	.	TRBJ1-1	CASYGLGENTEAFF	TGTGCCAGCTACGGCTTAGGGGAGAACACTGAAGCTTTCTTT
TRBV14	.	TRBD1	TRBJ1-1	CASSRIFGTGLMAFF	TGTGCCAGCAGCCGAATTTTCGGGACAGGGCTTATGGCTTTCTTT
TRBV5-1	.	TRBD2	TRBJ2-1	CASSEDGNISGAEQFF	TGCGCCAGCAGCGAGGACGGCAACATAAGCGGGGCCGAGCAGTTCTTC
TRBV11-3	.	.	TRBJ2-7	CASSPLRVSYEQYF	TGTGCCAGCAGCCCTCTTCGGGTGAGCTACGAGCAGTACTTC
TRBV6-5	once	.	TRBJ1-2	CASNGGEVGYTF	TGTGCCAGCAACGGGGGGGAAGTTGGCTACACCTTC
TRBV6-5	.	.	TRBJ1-1	CASSYEEDTEAFF	TGTGCCAGCAGTTACGAGGAGGACACTGAAGCTTTCTTT
TRBV7-9	.	.	TRBJ1-2	CASSLDGRGGYTF	TGTGCCAGCAGCTTAGACGGGAGGGGCGGCTACACCTTC